Presented here are 12 T cell receptor beta chains from one specimen sequenced in a study of blood T cell repertoires in COVID-19. Clones were read by immunoSEQ multiplex PCR, and TCRdb kept only the in-frame ones, dropping some. The sample carries 350,000 to 450,000 clones, 80% to 85% recorded once. Material for sequencing was PBMCs or T cells enriched from blood (not recorded which). These TCRs come from a woman in her 50s who had recovered from COVID-19.

V and J are TRBV29-1 and TRBJ1-1; D ambiguous. Trimming shortened V by 7 bases and J by 7 bases, and 22 bases separated the two germline ends. This CDR3 is 14 amino acids long. CDR1 and CDR2 (germline): SQVTM, ANQGSEA. CDR3 protein: CSGRVVGFGDEAFF. The CDR3 nucleotides read TGCAGCGGGCGGGTCGTAGGGTTTGGGGATGAAGCTTTCTTT.

The chain links TRBV5-5 to TRBJ2-4; a possible D gene is TRBD2 (6 bases). The CDR3 is 12 amino acids. Germline CDR1 and CDR2: SGHKS and YYEKEE (reference sequence). V lost 2 bases and J lost 6, with 6 bases in between. The CDR3 coding sequence is TGTGCCAGCAGCTTCGGGGGAAACATTCAGTACTTC. Its protein is CASSFGGNIQYF.

The rearrangement links TRBV18 to TRBJ1-3; 10 bases line up with TRBD1. Germline values: CDR1 KGHSH, CDR2 LQKENI. Unmatched junction bases numbered 15, after V lost 4 bases and J lost 0 bases. This CDR3 is 20 amino acids long. The CDR3 region is CASSRLGRDRGSNSGNTIYF. The DNA of the CDR3 is TGTGCCAGCTCACGGCTCGGTAGGGACAGGGGCTCAAACTCTGGAAACACCATATATTTT.

The V and J genes are TRBV6-2 or TRBV6-3 and TRBJ1-1; weak D call: TRBD1 (5 bases). Trimming cost V 5 bases and J 4 bases, with 11 bases left between them. This CDR3 spans 13 amino acids. CDR1 is MNHEY and CDR2 is SVGEGT in the germline V gene. CDR3 sequence: CASSPVGGTEAFF. The CDR3 DNA follows: TGTGCCAGCAGTCCCGTGGGGGGCACTGAAGCTTTCTTT.

The chain links TRBV3-1 (or the pseudogene TRBV3-2) to TRBJ1-5, with D perhaps TRBD1 (5 bases). The germline V gene has CDR1 LGHDT and CDR2 YNNKEL (reference sequence). This CDR3 is built from 16 residues. V was trimmed by 1 base and J by 4 bases, leaving 14 bases between them. This CDR3 is CASSQGGGRGNQPQHF. In nucleotides, the CDR3 is TGTGCCAGCAGCCAAGGGGGGGGGAGAGGGAATCAGCCCCAGCATTTT.

This rearrangement joins TRBV10-2 to TRBJ1-5, with D possibly TRBD1 on 5 matching bases. Trimming cost V 6 bases and J 0 bases, with 12 bases left between them. This CDR3 spans 15 amino acids. The V gene's germline CDR1 is WSHSY and CDR2 SAAADI. CDR3 sequence reads: CASSDARVSNQPQHF. The CDR3 DNA reads TGCGCCAGCAGCGACGCCAGGGTTAGCAATCAGCCCCAGCATTTT.

This chain connects TRBV25-1 to TRBJ1-1, with D possibly TRBD1 on 6 matching bases. The V gene lost 5 bases and the J gene lost 4 bases, with 17 bases spanning the gap. Germline assignment: CDR1 MGHDK and CDR2 SYGVNS. The CDR3 contains 15 residues. Here the CDR3 reads CASSTGGARSTEAFF. CDR3 DNA sequence: TGTGCCAGCAGTACGGGGGGCGCGAGGAGCACTGAAGCTTTCTTT.

J is TRBJ2-7 and V is TRBV20-1, with TRBD2 as a possible D gene (5 bases). The germline V gene has CDR1 DFQATT and CDR2 SNEGSKA (reference sequence). This CDR3 region has 14 residues. Trimming left V 3 bases short and J 3 bases short, with 15 bases between. The CDR3 coding sequence is TGCAGTGCTAGTCGCCTAGCTTTTGTCTACGAGCAGTACTTC. The encoded protein is CSASRLAFVYEQYF.

The V gene is TRBV3-1 (or the pseudogene TRBV3-2), the J gene TRBJ2-7, with 14 bases matching TRBD2. J lost 4 bases, V lost 4 bases, and 6 bases had no gene match. The CDR3 loop spans 16 amino acids. Germline V CDR1 and CDR2: LGHDT, YNNKEL (reference sequence). The CDR3 loop is CASSPGLAGGGYEQYF. Written as DNA, the CDR3 is TGTGCCAGCAGCCCTGGACTAGCGGGGGGTGGGTACGAGCAGTACTTC.

The chain has TRBV5-1 and TRBJ2-1; 8 nucleotides agree with TRBD2. The CDR3 has 14 residues. Germline trimming cut 3 bases from V and 9 bases from J; bases unmatched to any gene: 8. Germline assignment: CDR1 SGHRS and CDR2 YFSETQ. CDR3 nucleotide sequence: TGCGCCAGCAGCTCGGGACTAGATCCGAGTGAGCAGTTCTTC. Encoded protein: CASSSGLDPSEQFF.

J is TRBJ2-7 and V is TRBV5-6; 7 positions match TRBD1. Germline-derived CDR1 and CDR2 are SGHDT and YYEEEE. J gave up 3 bases and V 4 bases, and 7 bases lay outside the gene matches. This CDR3 has 14 amino acids. CDR3 bases: TGTGCCAGCAGCCCACCGGGACAGATCTACGAGCAGTACTTC. This codes for CASSPPGQIYEQYF.

This clone appeared once. V usage is TRBV27 and J usage is TRBJ2-7, with 9 bases fitting TRBD1. The germline gives CDR1 MNHEY, CDR2 SMNVEV (reference sequence). The trim removed 5 bases at V and 4 bases at J, leaving 6 bases unmatched. The CDR3 consists of 14 residues. The CDR3 DNA reads as TGTGCCAGCAGTCGTTCCGGGACAGGGTACGAGCAGTACTTC. Translated, it gives CASSRSGTGYEQYF.